The clone carrying this T cell receptor (beta chain) showed up just a few times. This sample stems from a study of blood T cells in healthy people across ages. Per germline, CDR1 DFQATT and CDR2 SNEGSKA (reference sequence). The CDR3 totals 13 residues. Trimming pared 0 bases from V and 2 bases from J, leaving 7 bases between. Combining a sample-barcoded 5' primer with a J-beta primer mix, a second PCR ran for roughly 6 to 12 cycles. TCRdb reprocessed the 5' RACE reads with MiXCR, giving one entry per CDR3 protein. Of 700,000 or so distinct CDR3 sequences listed, 20% to 25% are singletons. The sequenced material came from blood. This clonotype was obtained from a man in his sixties or seventies in good health. The rearrangement uses TRBV20-1 and TRBJ1-2; D perhaps matches TRBD1 (5 bases). The CDR3 sequence is CSARDDRNYGYTF. The CDR3 nucleotides read TGCAGTGCTAGAGATGACAGAAACTATGGCTACACCTTC.